The rows below give T cell receptor beta chains drawn from one sample of a study of regulatory T cells in long-lasting Graves disease. Using its own MiXCR run on the multiplex PCR reads, TCRdb lists one record per CDR3 protein. The sample shows roughly 520,000 distinct CDR3 sequences, around 12% of them seen only once. The sample was also linked to a second study, of T cells in Graves' hyperthyroidism and ophthalmopathy.

The sequencing here drew on peripheral blood mononuclear cells (PBMCs), taken at new diagnosis, from a patient treated with antithyroid drugs. These TCRs come from a woman in her twenties or thirties with Graves disease. Both conserved end residues are part of each CDR3. A D gene is named only where the DNA matches it firmly. The size field is filled for only some rows; it gives once, few, many or a size class.

J gene,D gene,V gene,clone size,CDR3 protein,CDR3 DNA
TRBJ1-2,.,TRBV6-2/TRBV6-3,many,CASSYSGLVGEYGYTF,TGTGCCAGCAGTTACTCTGGTTTGGTCGGGGAGTATGGCTACACCTTC
TRBJ2-1,TRBD2,TRBV10-3,many,CAISIAGGRSYNEQFF,TGTGCCATCAGCATTGCTGGCGGGAGAAGCTACAATGAGCAGTTCTTC
TRBJ1-2,.,TRBV2,many,CASSETTDSHYGYTF,TGTGCCAGCAGTGAAACAACGGACAGTCACTATGGCTACACCTTC
TRBJ2-2,TRBD1,TRBV12-3/TRBV12-4,many,CASRERSPGQRNTGELFF,TGTGCCAGCAGGGAAAGATCACCGGGACAGAGGAACACCGGGGAGCTGTTTTTT
TRBJ2-3,TRBD2,TRBV7-9,many,CASSLGLAGVSTDTQYF,TGTGCCAGCAGCTTAGGACTAGCGGGAGTAAGCACAGATACGCAGTATTTT
TRBJ2-7,.,TRBV20-1,.,CSAKLTEPPGYEQYF,TGCAGTGCTAAACTCACAGAGCCCCCGGGCTACGAGCAGTACTTC
TRBJ2-2,.,TRBV20-1,many,CSARGGFTGELFF,TGCAGTGCTAGAGGCGGCTTCACCGGGGAGCTGTTTTTT
TRBJ2-1,TRBD2,TRBV7-9,many,CASSSTSGRNNEQFF,TGTGCCAGCAGTTCGACTAGCGGGAGGAACAATGAGCAGTTCTTC
TRBJ1-5,.,TRBV19,few,CASSMRGGDQPQHF,TGTGCCAGTAGTATGAGGGGAGGCGATCAGCCCCAGCATTTT
TRBJ1-2,TRBD1,TRBV14,.,CASSQDRRTGNGYTF,TGTGCCAGCAGCCAAGATCGGAGGACAGGGAATGGCTACACCTTC
TRBJ2-1,.,TRBV28,many,CASSFVLNEQFF,TGTGCCAGCAGTTTTGTGCTCAATGAGCAGTTCTTC
TRBJ2-1,.,TRBV9,few,CASSQQGSYNEQFF,TGTGCCAGCAGCCAGCAGGGCTCCTACAATGAGCAGTTCTTC